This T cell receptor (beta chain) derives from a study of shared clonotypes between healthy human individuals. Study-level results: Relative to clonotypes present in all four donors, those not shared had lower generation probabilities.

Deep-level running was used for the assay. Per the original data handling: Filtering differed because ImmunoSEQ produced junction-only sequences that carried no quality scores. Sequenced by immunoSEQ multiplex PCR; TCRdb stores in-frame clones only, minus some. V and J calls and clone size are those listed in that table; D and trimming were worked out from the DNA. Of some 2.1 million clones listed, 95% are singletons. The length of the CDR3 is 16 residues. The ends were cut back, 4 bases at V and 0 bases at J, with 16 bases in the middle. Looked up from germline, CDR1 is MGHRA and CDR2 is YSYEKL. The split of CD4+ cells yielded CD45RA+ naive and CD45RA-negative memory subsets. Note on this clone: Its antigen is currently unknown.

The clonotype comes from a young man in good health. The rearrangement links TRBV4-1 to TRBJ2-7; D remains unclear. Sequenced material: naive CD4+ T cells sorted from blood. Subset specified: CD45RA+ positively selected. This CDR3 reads CASSPLVSLTSYEQYF. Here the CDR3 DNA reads TGCGCCAGCAGCCCCCTGGTGAGCCTGACCTCCTACGAGCAGTACTTC.